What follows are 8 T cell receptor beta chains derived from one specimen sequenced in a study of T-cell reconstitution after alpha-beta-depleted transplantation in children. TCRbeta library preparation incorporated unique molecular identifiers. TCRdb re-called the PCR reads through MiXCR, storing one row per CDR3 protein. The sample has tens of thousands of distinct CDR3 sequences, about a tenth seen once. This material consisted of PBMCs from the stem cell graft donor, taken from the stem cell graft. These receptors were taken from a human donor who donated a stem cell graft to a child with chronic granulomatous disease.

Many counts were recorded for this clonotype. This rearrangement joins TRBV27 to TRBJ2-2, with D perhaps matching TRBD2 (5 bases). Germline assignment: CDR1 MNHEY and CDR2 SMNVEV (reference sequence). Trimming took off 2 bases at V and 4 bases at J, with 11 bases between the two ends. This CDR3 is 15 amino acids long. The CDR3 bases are TGTGCCAGCAGTTTACTATCGGGATTCACCGGGGAGCTGTTTTTT. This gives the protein CASSLLSGFTGELFF.

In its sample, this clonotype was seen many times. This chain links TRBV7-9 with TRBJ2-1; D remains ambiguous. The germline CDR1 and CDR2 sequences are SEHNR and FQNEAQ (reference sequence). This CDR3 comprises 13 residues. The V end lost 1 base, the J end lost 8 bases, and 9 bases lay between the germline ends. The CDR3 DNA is TGTGCCAGCAGCTTAGTCAATGACCATGAGCAGTTCTTC. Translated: CASSLVNDHEQFF.

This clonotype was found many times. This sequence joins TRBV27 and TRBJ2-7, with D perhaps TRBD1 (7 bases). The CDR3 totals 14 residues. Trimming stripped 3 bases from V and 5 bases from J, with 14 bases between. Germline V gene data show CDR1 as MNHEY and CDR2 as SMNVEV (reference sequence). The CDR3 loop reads CASSLGRGRHEQYF. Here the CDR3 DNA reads TGTGCCAGCAGTTTGGGCAGGGGGAGGCACGAGCAGTACTTC.

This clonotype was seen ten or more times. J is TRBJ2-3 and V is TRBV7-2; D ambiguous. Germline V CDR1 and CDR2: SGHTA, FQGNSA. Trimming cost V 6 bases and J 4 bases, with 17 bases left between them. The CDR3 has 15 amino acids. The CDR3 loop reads CASSSGPVDPDTQYF. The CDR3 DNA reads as TGTGCCAGCAGTTCCGGCCCCGTGGACCCAGATACGCAGTATTTT.

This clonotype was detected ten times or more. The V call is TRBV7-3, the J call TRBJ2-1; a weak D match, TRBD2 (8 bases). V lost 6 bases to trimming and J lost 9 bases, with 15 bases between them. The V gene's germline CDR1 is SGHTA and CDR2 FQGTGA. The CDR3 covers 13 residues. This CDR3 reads CASRYGRGPEQFF. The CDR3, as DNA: TGTGCCAGCAGGTACGGGAGGGGGCCTGAGCAGTTCTTC.

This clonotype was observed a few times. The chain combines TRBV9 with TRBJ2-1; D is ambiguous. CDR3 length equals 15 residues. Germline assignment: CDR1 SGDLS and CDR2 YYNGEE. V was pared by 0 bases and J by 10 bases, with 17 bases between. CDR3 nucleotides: TGTGCCAGCAGCGTAGACGTCCGGGCCGACATCGAGCAGTTCTTC. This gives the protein CASSVDVRADIEQFF. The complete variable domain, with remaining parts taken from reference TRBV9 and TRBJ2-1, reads DSGVTQTPKHLITATGQRVTLRCSPRSGDLSVYWYQQSLDQGLQFLIQYYNGEERAKGNILERFSAQQFPDLHSELNLSSLELGDSALYFCASSVDVRADIEQFFGPGTRLTVL.

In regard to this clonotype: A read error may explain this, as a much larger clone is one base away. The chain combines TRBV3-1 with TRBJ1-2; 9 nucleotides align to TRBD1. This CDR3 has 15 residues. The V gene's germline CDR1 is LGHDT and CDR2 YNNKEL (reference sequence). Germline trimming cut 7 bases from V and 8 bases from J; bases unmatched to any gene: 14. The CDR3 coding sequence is TGTGCCAGCACCTCGGGACAGGGTTTCGTGAGCGGCTACACCTTC. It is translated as CASTSGQGFVSGYTF.

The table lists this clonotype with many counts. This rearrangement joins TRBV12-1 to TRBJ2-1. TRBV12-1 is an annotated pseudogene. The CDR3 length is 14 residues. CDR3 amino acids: CASSFPGSYNEQFF. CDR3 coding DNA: TGTGCCAGCAGCTTTCCGGGCTCCTACAATGAGCAGTTCTTC.